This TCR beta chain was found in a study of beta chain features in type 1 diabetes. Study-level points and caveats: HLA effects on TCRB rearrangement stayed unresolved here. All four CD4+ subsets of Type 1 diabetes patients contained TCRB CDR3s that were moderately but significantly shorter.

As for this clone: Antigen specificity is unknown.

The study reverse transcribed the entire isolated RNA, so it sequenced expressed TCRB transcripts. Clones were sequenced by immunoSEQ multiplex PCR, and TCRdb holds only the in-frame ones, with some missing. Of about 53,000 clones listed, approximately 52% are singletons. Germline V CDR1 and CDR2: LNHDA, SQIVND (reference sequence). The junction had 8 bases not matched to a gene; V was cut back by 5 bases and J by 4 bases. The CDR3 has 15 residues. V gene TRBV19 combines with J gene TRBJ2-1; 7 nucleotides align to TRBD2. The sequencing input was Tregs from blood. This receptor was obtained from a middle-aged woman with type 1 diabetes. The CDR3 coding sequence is TGTGCCAGTAGTTTCATAACCGGGGGGTACAATGAGCAGTTCTTC. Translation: CASSFITGGYNEQFF.